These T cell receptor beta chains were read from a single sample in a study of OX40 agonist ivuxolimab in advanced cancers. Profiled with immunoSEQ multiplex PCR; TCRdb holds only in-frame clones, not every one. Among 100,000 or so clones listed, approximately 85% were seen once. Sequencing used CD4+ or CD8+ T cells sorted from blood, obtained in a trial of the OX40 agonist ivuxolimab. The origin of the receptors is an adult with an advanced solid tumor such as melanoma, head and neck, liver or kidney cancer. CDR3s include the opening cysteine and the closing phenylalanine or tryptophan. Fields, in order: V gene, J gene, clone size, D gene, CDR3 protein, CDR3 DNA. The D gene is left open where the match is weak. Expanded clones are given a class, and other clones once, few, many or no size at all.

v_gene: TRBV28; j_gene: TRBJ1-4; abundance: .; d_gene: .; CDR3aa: CASMSPRPSNEKLFF; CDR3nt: TGTGCCAGCATGTCCCCCAGGCCCTCGAATGAAAAACTGTTTTTT
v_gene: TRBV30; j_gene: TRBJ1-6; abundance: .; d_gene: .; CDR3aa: CAGTQGTASPLHF; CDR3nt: TGTGCCGGAACCCAGGGGACTGCTTCACCCCTCCACTTT
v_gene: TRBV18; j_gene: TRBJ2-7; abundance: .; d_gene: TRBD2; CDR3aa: CASSSLPAGGRYEQYF; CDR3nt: TGTGCCAGCTCATCCCTCCCAGCGGGAGGTAGGTACGAGCAGTACTTC
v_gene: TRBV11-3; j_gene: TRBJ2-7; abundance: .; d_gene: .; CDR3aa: CASSSRATYEQYF; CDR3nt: TGTGCCAGCAGCTCTCGGGCTACCTACGAGCAGTACTTC
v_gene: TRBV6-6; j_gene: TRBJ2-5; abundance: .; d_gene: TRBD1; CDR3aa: CASRDRVEETQYF; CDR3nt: TGTGCCAGCAGGGACAGGGTTGAAGAGACCCAGTACTTC
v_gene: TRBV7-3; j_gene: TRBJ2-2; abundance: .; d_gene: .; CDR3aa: CASSFNTGELFF; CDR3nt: TGTGCCAGCAGCTTTAACACCGGGGAGCTGTTTTTT
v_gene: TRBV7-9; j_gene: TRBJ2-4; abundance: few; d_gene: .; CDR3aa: CASSLEAAGANIQYF; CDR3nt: TGTGCCAGCAGCTTAGAGGCGGCAGGGGCTAACATTCAGTACTTC
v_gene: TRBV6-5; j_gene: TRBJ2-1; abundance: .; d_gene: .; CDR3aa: CASTGRERYNEQFF; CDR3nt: TGTGCCAGCACTGGCCGGGAGCGCTACAATGAGCAGTTCTTC
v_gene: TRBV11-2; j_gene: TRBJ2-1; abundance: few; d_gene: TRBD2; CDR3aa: CASSRLLAGGRRGQFF; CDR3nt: TGTGCCAGCAGCCGCCTTCTAGCGGGAGGAAGAAGGGGGCAGTTCTTC
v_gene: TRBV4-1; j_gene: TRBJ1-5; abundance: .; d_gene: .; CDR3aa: CASSHILTGPFGNQPQHF; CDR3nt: TGCGCCAGCAGCCATATCCTAACAGGGCCCTTTGGCAATCAGCCCCAGCATTTT
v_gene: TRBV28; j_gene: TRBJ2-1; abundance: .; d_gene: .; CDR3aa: CASSSGFNEQFF; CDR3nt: TGTGCCAGCAGTTCCGGGTTCAATGAGCAGTTCTTC
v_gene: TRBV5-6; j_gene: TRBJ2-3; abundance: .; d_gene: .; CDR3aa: CASSLEGYSTDTQYF; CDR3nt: TGTGCCAGCAGCTTGGAAGGATATAGCACAGATACGCAGTATTTT
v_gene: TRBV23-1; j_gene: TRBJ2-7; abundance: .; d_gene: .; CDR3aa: CASSPKRGGGYPQLDEQYF; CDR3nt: TGCGCCAGCAGCCCCAAAAGGGGAGGGGGCTATCCTCAGTTGGACGAGCAGTACTTC
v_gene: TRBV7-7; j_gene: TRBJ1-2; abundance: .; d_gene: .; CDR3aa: CASSYLRPQRGGYTF; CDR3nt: TGTGCTAGCAGCTATTTACGACCGCAACGAGGGGGCTACACCTTC
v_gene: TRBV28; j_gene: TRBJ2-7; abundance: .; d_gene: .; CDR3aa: CASSSQWGIYEQYF; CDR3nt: TGTGCCAGCAGTTCCCAGTGGGGGATCTACGAGCAGTACTTC
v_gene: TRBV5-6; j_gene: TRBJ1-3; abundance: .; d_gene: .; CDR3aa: CASRVRSSGNTIYF; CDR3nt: TGTGCCAGCAGGGTACGGAGCTCTGGAAACACCATATATTTT
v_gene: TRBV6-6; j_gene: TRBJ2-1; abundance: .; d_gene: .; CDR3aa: CASSYSIGNEQFF; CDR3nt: TGTGCCAGCAGTTACTCGATAGGTAATGAGCAGTTCTTC
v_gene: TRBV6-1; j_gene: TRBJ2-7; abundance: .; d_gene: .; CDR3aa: CASRPAGTLYEQYF; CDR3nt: TGTGCCAGCAGACCCGCCGGGACGCTCTACGAGCAGTACTTC
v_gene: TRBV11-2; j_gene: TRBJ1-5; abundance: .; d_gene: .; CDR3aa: CASSLDLGQPQHF; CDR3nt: TGTGCCAGCAGCTTAGATCTGGGTCAGCCCCAGCATTTT
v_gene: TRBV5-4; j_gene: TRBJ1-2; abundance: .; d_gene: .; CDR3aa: CASSLGGERSAAYGYTF; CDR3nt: TGTGCCAGCAGCTTGGGAGGGGAACGATCGGCGGCCTATGGCTACACCTTC
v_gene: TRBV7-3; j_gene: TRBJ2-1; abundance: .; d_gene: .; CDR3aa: CASSLKGGGGDEQFF; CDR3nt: TGTGCCAGCAGCTTAAAAGGGGGCGGGGGAGATGAGCAGTTCTTC
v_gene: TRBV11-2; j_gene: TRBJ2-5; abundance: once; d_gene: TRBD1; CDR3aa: CASSFPDRVETQYF; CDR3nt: TGTGCCAGCAGCTTCCCCGACAGGGTAGAGACCCAGTACTTC
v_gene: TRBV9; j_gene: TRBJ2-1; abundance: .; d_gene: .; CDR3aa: CASSVDGVAYNEQFF; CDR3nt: TGTGCCAGCAGCGTAGATGGCGTGGCCTACAATGAGCAGTTCTTC
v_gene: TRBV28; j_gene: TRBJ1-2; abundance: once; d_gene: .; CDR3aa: CASSLRGVHYGYTF; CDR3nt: TGTGCCAGCAGTTTGAGAGGAGTACACTATGGCTACACCTTC
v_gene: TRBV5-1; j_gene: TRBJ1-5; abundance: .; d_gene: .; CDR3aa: CASSDRKSNQPQHF; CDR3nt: TGCGCCAGCAGCGATCGGAAGAGCAATCAGCCCCAGCATTTT
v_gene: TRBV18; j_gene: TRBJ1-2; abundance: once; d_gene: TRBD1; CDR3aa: CASSLPPGQGDYGYTF; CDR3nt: TGTGCCAGCTCACTCCCCCCGGGACAGGGTGACTATGGCTACACCTTC
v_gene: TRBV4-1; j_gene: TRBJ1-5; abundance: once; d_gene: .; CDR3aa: CASSRLDSNQPQHF; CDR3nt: TGCGCCAGCAGCCGCCTTGATAGCAATCAGCCCCAGCATTTT
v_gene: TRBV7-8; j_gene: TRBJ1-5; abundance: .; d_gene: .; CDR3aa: CASSPRRIYSNQPQHF; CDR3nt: TGTGCCAGCAGCCCCCGTCGGATTTATAGCAATCAGCCCCAGCATTTT
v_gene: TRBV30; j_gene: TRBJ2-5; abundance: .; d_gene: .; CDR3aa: CAWSVRGGQKETQYF; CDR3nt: TGTGCCTGGAGTGTACGGGGGGGACAGAAAGAGACCCAGTACTTC
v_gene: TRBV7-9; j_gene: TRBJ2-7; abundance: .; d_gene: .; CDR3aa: CASSLALREQYF; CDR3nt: TGTGCCAGCAGCTTAGCCCTTCGGGAGCAGTACTTC
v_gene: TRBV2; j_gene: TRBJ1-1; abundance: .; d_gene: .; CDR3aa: CASRRTRITEAFF; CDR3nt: TGTGCCAGCAGACGGACGAGGATCACTGAAGCTTTCTTT
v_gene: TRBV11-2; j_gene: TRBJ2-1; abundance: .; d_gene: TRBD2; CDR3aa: CASSSTGLAGIVVEQFF; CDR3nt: TGTGCCAGCAGCTCCACTGGACTAGCGGGAATCGTGGTTGAGCAGTTCTTC
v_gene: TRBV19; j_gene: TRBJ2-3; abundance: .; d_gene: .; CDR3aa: CASSIAGTDTQYF; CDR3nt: TGTGCCAGTAGTATTGCCGGGACAGATACGCAGTATTTT
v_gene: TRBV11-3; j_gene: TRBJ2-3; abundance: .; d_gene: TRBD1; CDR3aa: CASSRDRAQYF; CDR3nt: TGTGCCAGCAGTCGCGACAGGGCCCAGTATTTT
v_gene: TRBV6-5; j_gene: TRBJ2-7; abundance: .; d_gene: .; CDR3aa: CASSLERAAVGEQYF; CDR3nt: TGTGCCAGCAGTTTGGAGCGGGCCGCCGTAGGGGAGCAGTACTTC
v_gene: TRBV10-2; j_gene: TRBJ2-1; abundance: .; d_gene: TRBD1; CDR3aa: CASGGQGAYNEQFF; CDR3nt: TGCGCCAGCGGAGGACAGGGGGCGTACAATGAGCAGTTCTTC
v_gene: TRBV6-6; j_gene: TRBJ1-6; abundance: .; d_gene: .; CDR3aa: CASRQDLNSPLHF; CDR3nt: TGTGCCAGCCGACAGGATCTTAATTCACCCCTCCACTTT
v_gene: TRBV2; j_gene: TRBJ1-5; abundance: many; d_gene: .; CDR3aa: CASSGNSNQPQHF; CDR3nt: TGTGCCAGCAGTGGTAATAGCAATCAGCCCCAGCATTTT
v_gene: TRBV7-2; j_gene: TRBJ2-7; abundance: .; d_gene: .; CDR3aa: CASSQTRLYEQYF; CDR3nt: TGTGCCAGCAGCCAAACAAGACTCTACGAGCAGTACTTC
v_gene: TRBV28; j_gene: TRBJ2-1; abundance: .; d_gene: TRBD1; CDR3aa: CASEVPGTASYNEQFF; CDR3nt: TGTGCCAGCGAAGTCCCCGGGACAGCCTCCTACAATGAGCAGTTCTTC
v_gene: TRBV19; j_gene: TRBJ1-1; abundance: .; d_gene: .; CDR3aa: CASSLGLIQNTEAFF; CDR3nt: TGTGCCAGTAGTCTAGGACTGATCCAGAACACTGAAGCTTTCTTT
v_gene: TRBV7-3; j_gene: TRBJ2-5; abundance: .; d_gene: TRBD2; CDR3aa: CASSLGLAGDHQYF; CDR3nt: TGTGCCAGCAGCTTAGGTCTAGCGGGAGACCACCAGTACTTC
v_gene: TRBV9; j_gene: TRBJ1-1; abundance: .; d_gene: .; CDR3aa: CASSPAGTLNTEAFF; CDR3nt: TGTGCCAGCAGCCCCGCCGGGACCCTAAACACTGAAGCTTTCTTT
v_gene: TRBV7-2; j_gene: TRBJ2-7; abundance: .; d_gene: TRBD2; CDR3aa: CASSLGLAGYEQYF; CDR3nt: TGTGCCAGCAGCCTAGGACTAGCGGGCTACGAGCAGTACTTC
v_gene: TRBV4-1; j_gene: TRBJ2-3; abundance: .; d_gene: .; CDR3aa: CASSQNPRATDTQYF; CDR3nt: TGCGCCAGCAGCCAGAATCCCCGAGCAACAGATACGCAGTATTTT
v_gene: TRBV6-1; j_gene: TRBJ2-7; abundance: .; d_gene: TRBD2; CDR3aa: CASRRSLAGDEQYF; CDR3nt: TGTGCCAGCAGGAGAAGTCTAGCGGGAGACGAGCAGTACTTC
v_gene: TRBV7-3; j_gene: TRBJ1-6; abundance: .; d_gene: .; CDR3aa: CASSPTGGSNSPLHF; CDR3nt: TGTGCCAGCAGCCCGACTGGGGGCTCGAATTCACCCCTCCACTTT
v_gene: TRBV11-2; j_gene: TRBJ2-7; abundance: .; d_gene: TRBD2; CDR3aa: CASSPIRLLTGGTSYEQYF; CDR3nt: TGTGCCAGCAGCCCAATCAGGCTTTTAACGGGAGGGACCTCCTACGAGCAGTACTTC